This T cell receptor beta chain was sequenced for a study of T cell changes during pregnancy in multiple sclerosis. Measured with immunoSEQ multiplex PCR; TCRdb has only the in-frame clones, and not every one. The table includes approximately 100,000 clones, 80% to 95% detected once. The CDR3 extends over 12 amino acids. V was shortened by 4 bases and J by 3 bases, with 7 bases between the two germline ends. Germline V gene data show CDR1 as KGHSH and CDR2 as LQKENI. The chain joins TRBV18 to TRBJ2-7, with D uncertain. The sequence derives from a female donor with multiple sclerosis, enrolled in a pregnancy study. The specimen comprised peripheral blood, sampled in the second trimester of pregnancy. The CDR3, as DNA: TGTGCCAGCTCACGAACAGACTACGAGCAGTACTTC. Translated, it gives CASSRTDYEQYF.